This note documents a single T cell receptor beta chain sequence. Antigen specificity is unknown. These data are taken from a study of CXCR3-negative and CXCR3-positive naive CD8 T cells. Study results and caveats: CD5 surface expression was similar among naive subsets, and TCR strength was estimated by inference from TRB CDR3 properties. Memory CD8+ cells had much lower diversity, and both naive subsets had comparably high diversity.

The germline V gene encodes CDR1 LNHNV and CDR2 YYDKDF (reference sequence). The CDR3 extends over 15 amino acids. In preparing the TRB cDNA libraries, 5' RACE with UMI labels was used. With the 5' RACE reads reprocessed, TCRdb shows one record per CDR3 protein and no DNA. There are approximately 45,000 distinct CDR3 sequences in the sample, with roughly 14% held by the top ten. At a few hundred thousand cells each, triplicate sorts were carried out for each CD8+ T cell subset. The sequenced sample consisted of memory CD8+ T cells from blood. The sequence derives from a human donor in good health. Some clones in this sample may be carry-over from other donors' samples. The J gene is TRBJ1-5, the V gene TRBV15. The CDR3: CATSRDVSTSWPQHF. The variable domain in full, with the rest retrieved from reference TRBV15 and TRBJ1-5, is DAMVIQNPRYQVTQFGKPVTLSCSQTLNHNVMYWYQQKSSQAPKLLFHYYDKDFNNEADTPDNFQSRRPNTSFCFLDIRSPGLGDTAMYLCATSRDVSTSWPQHFGDGTRLSIL.